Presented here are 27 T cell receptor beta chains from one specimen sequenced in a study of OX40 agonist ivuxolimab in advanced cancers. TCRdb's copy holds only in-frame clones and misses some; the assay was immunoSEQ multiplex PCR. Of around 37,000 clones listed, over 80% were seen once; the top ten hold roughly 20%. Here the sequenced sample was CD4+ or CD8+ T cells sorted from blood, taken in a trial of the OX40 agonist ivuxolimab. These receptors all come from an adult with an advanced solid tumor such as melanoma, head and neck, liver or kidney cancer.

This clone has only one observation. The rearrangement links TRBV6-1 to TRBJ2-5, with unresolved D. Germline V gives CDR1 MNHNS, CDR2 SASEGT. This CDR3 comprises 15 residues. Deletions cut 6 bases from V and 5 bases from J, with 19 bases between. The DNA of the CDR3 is TGTGCCAGCAGCCAAAGCCAATCAAGATTGGAGACCCAGTACTTC. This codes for CASSQSQSRLETQYF.

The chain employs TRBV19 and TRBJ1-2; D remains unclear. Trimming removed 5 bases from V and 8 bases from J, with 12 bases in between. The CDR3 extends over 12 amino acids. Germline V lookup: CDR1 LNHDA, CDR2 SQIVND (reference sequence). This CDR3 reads CASSAVGGGYTF. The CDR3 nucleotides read TGTGCCAGTAGTGCGGTGGGTGGAGGCTACACCTTC.

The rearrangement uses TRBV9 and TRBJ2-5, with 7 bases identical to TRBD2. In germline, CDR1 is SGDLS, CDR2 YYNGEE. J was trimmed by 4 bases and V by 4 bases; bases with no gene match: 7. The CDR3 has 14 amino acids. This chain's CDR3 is CASSTRGGGETQYF. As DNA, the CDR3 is TGTGCCAGCAGCACCCGTGGGGGGGGAGAGACCCAGTACTTC. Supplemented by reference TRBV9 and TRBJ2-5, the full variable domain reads DSGVTQTPKHLITATGQRVTLRCSPRSGDLSVYWYQQSLDQGLQFLIQYYNGEERAKGNILERFSAQQFPDLHSELNLSSLELGDSALYFCASSTRGGGETQYFGPGTRLLVL.

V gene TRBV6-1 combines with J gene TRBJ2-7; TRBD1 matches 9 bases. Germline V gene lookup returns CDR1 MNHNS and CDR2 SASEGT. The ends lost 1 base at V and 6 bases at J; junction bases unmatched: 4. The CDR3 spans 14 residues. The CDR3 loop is CASSEGTGALEQYF. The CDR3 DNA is TGTGCCAGCAGTGAAGGGACAGGGGCCCTCGAGCAGTACTTC.

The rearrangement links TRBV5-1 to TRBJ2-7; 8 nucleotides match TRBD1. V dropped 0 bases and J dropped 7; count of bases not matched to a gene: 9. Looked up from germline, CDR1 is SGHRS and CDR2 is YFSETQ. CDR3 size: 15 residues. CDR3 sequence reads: CASSLAGQAFKEQYF. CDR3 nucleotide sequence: TGCGCCAGCAGCTTGGCGGGACAGGCTTTCAAAGAGCAGTACTTC.

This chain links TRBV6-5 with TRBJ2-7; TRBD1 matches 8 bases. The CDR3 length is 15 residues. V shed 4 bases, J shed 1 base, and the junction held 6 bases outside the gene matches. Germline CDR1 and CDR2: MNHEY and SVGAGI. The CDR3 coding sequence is TGTGCCAGCAGTTCCGGGACAGGCCTTTCCTACGAGCAGTACTTC. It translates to CASSSGTGLSYEQYF.

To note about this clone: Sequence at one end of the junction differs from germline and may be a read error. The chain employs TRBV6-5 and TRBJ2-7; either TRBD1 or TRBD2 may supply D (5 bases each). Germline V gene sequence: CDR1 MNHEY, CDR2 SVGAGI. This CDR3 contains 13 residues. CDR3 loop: CAISGGITYEQYF. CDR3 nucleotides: TGTGCCATCAGTGGGGGTATCACCTACGAGCAGTACTTC.

CDR3 in amino acids: CARSLLSGRTDTQYF. Here the CDR3 DNA reads TGTGCCAGAAGCTTGCTTAGCGGACGCACAGATACGCAGTATTTT. The rearrangement joins TRBV5-3 to TRBJ2-3; D is possibly TRBD2 (6 bases). TRBV5-3 is designated an ORF whose function remains uncertain. CDR3 length equals 15 residues. The ends were cut back, 1 base at V and 1 base at J, with 10 bases in the middle.

The CDR3 nucleotides are TGTGCCAGCAGAGCAATGGGGACAGGGAACACTGAAGCTTTCTTT. This codes for CASRAMGTGNTEAFF. This chain uses TRBV13 with TRBJ1-1; TRBD1 matches 8 bases. Germline trimming cut 6 bases from V and 1 base from J; bases unmatched to any gene: 7. The CDR3 sequence is 15 residues long. CDR1 PRHDT and CDR2 FYEKMQ come from the germline V gene (reference sequence).

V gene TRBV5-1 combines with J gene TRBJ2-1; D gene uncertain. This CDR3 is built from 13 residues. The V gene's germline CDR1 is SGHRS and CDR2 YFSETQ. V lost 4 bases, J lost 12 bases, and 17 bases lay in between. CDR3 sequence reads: CASSVDIGSVQFF. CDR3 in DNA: TGCGCCAGCAGCGTCGACATAGGTTCGGTGCAGTTCTTC.

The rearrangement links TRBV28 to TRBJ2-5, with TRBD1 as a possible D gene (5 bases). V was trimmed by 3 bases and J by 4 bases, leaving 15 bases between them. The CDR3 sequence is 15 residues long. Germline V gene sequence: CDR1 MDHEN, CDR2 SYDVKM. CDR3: CASSLGRGGVETQYF. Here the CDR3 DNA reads TGTGCCAGCAGTTTGGGTAGGGGTGGGGTAGAGACCCAGTACTTC.

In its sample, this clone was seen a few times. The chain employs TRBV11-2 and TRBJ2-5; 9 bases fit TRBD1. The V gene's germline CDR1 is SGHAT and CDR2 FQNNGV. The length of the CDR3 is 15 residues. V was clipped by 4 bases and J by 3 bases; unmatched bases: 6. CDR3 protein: CASSSIRDREETQYF. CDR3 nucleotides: TGTGCCAGCAGCTCGATAAGGGACAGGGAAGAGACCCAGTACTTC.

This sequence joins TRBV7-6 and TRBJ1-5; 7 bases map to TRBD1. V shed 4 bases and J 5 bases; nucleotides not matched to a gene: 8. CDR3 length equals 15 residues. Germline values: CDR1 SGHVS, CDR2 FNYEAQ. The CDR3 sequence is CASSSRDSKDQPQHF. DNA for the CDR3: TGTGCCAGCAGCTCACGGGACAGCAAAGATCAGCCCCAGCATTTT.

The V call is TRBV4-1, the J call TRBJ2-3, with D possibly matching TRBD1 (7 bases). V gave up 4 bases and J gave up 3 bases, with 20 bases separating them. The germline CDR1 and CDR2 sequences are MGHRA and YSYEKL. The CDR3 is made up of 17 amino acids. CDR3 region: CASSPGQVVSGTDTQYF. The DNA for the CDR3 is TGCGCCAGCAGCCCCGGACAGGTAGTTAGCGGAACAGATACGCAGTATTTT.

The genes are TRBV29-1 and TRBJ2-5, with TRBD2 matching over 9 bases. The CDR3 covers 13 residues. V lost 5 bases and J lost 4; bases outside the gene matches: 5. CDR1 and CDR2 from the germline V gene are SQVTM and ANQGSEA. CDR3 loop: CSVLASGAETQYF. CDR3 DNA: TGCAGCGTTTTGGCTAGCGGGGCAGAGACCCAGTACTTC.

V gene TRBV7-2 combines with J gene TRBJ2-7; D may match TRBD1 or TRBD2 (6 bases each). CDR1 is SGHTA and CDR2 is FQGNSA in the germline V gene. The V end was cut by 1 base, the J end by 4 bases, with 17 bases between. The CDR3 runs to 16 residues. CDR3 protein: CASSLDPGAGSYEQYF. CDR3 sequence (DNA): TGTGCCAGCAGCTTAGATCCGGGGGCTGGGAGTTACGAGCAGTACTTC.

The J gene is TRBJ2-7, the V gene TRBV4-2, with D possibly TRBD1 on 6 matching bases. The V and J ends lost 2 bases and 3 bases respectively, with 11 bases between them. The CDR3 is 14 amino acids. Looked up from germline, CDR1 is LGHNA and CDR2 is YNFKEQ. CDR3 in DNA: TGTGCCAGCAGCCAACTCGGACAGATCTACGAGCAGTACTTC. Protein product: CASSQLGQIYEQYF.

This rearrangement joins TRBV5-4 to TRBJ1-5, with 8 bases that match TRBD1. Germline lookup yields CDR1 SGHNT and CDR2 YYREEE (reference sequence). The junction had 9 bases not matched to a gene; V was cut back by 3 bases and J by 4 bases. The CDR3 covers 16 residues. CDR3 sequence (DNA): TGTGCCAGCAGCTACTTCGACAGGGGCGAAAATCAGCCCCAGCATTTT. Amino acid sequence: CASSYFDRGENQPQHF.

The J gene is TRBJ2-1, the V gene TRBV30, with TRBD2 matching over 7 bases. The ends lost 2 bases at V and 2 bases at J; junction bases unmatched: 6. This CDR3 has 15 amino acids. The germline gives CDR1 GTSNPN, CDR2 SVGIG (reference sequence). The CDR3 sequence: CAWSLTSGTYNEQFF. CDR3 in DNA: TGTGCCTGGAGTCTAACCAGCGGGACCTACAATGAGCAGTTCTTC. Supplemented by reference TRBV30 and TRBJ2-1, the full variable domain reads SQTIHQWPATLVQPVGSPLSLECTVEGTSNPNLYWYRQAAGRGLQLLFYSVGIGQISSEVPQNLSASRPQDRQFILSSKKLLLSDSGFYLCAWSLTSGTYNEQFFGPGTRLTVL.

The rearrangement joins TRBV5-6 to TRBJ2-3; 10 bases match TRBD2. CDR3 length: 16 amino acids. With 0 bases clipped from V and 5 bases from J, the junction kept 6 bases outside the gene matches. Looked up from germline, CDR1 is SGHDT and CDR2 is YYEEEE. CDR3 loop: CASSLVGTSVLDTQYF. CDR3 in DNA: TGTGCCAGCAGCTTGGTCGGGACTAGCGTTCTAGATACGCAGTATTTT.

The CDR3 region is CASSQVFQYREAFF. The DNA of the CDR3 is TGTGCCAGCAGCCAAGTTTTTCAGTACAGAGAAGCTTTCTTT. This rearrangement joins TRBV4-2 to TRBJ1-1; no reliable D call. CDR3 length equals 14 residues. CDR1 and CDR2 (germline): LGHNA, YNFKEQ. V was cut by 1 base and J by 8 bases, with 14 bases left in between.

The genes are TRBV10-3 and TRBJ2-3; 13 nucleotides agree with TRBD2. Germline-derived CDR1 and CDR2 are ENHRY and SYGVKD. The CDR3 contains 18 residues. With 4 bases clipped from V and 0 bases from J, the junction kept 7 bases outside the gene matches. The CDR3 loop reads CAISARTSGRVSTDTQYF. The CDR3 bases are TGTGCCATCAGTGCTCGAACTAGCGGGAGGGTTAGCACAGATACGCAGTATTTT.

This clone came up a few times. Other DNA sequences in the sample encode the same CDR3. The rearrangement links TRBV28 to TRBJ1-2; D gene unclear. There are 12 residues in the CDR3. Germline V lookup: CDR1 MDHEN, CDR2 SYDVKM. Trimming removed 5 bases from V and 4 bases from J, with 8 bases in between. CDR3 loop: CASSRRTYGYTF. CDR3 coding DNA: TGTGCCAGCAGTCGACGGACCTATGGCTACACCTTC.

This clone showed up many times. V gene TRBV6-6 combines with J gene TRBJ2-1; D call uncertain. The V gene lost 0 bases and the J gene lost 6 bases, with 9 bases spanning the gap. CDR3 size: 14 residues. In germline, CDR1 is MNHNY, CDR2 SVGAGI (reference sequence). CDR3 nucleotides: TGTGCCAGCAGTTACTCGGTGGACGTCAATGAGCAGTTCTTC. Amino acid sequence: CASSYSVDVNEQFF.

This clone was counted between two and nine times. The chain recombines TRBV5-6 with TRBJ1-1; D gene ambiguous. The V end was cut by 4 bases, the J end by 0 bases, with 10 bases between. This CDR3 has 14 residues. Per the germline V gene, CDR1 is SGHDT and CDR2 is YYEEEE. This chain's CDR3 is CASSLSTVNTEAFF. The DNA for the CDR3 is TGTGCCAGCAGCCTATCTACAGTGAACACTGAAGCTTTCTTT.

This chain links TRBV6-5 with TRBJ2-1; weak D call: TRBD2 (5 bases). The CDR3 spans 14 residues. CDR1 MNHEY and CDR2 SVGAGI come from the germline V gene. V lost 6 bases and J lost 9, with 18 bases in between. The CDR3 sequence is CASSPPPGGSEQFF. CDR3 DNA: TGTGCCAGCAGCCCTCCCCCGGGTGGGAGTGAGCAGTTCTTC.

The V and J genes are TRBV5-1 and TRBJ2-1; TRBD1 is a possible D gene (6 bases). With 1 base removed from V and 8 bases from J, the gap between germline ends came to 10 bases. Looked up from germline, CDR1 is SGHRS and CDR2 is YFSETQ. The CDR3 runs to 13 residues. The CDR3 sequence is CASSLNHRDEQFF. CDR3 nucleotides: TGCGCCAGCAGCTTGAACCACAGGGATGAGCAGTTCTTC.